This TCR beta chain was found in a study of neoadjuvant nivolumab and ipilimumab in lung cancer. Regarding the study as a whole: Compared with tumor-adjacent uninvolved lung, resected tumors showed greater richness and clonality. Only two of four nivolumab-treated tumors gained richness and clonality by surgery. TCR clonality did not significantly correlate with pathologic tumor regression.

As to this clone: Its specificity is unknown.

CDR1 and CDR2 from the germline V gene are SQVTM and ANQGSEA. The length of the CDR3 is 13 residues. Trimming cost V 6 bases and J 2 bases, with 13 bases left between them. Sequencing was performed with immunoSEQ multiplex PCR; in TCRdb, only in-frame clones are kept and a portion is missing. The sample yields over 25,000 clones, about 78% seen once. The V and J genes are TRBV29-1 and TRBJ2-5; maybe TRBD1 (6 bases). The TCR sequence derives from an adult with non-small cell lung cancer. Sequenced here: tumor tissue, sampled after neoadjuvant nivolumab, alone or with ipilimumab, at or shortly before surgery. CDR3 sequence: CSVPGTSQETQYF. CDR3 bases: TGCAGCGTCCCCGGGACATCTCAAGAGACCCAGTACTTC.